The next 15 T cell receptor beta chains were all read from a single sample in a study of early T cells in non-severe SARS-CoV-2 infection. Each CDR3 protein is one row after TCRdb ran MiXCR on the 5' RACE reads. The sample lists fewer than 40,000 distinct CDR3 sequences, approximately 6.2% seen once, with 4.5% to 5.5% in the top ten. The sequenced material came from whole blood. Receptor source: an adult who was a healthcare worker with PCR-confirmed SARS-CoV-2 infection or an uninfected control (not recorded which).

This clonotype has at least ten counts. This chain links TRBV5-8 with TRBJ2-2; TRBD1 is a possible D gene (6 bases). The germline V gene has CDR1 SGHTS and CDR2 YDEGEE. The CDR3 extends over 17 amino acids. V shed 0 bases and J shed 0 bases, with 12 bases lying between them. CDR3 in amino acids: CASSLATGHTNTGELFF. The CDR3 DNA follows: TGTGCCAGCAGCTTGGCCACGGGACACACGAACACCGGGGAGCTGTTTTTT.

This clonotype showed up many times. This chain uses TRBV5-1 with TRBJ2-1; 14 bases line up with TRBD2. Per the germline V gene, CDR1 is SGHRS and CDR2 is YFSETQ. CDR3 length: 18 amino acids. J gave up 8 bases and V 5 bases, and 15 bases lay outside the gene matches. As DNA, the CDR3 is TGCGCCAGCAGGGCGAGAGGGGGACTAGCGGGAGTGAACTATGAGCAGTTCTTC. Translating it yields CASRARGGLAGVNYEQFF.

At least ten counts were recorded for this clonotype. The rearrangement joins TRBV9 to TRBJ2-3; D perhaps matches TRBD2 (5 bases). V dropped 4 bases and J dropped 3 bases, with 15 bases sitting between them. Germline-derived CDR1 and CDR2 are SGDLS and YYNGEE. The CDR3 runs to 15 residues. Written as DNA, the CDR3 is TGTGCCAGCAGCTCAGACCAGCGGTATACAGATACGCAGTATTTT. Residues: CASSSDQRYTDTQYF.

This clonotype has only a few counts. The chain combines TRBV5-1 with TRBJ2-5, with TRBD1 identical over 10 bases. V lost 0 bases to trimming and J lost 6 bases; unmatched junction nucleotides: 5. Germline loops: CDR1 SGHRS, CDR2 YFSETQ. The length of the CDR3 is 15 residues. The CDR3 nucleotides are TGCGCCAGCAGCTTGGTGGGGGACAGGGGCCAGACCCAGTACTTC. Its translation: CASSLVGDRGQTQYF.

This clonotype was seen ten or more times. The rearrangement links TRBV29-1 to TRBJ2-1, with 11 bases identical to TRBD2. CDR3 size: 17 residues. Per the germline V gene, CDR1 is SQVTM and CDR2 is ANQGSEA. With V trimmed by 4 bases and J by 4 bases, 12 bases remained unmatched. The DNA for the CDR3 is TGCAGCGTTGGGGGGACTAGCGGAGCGCCGGCTTACAATGAGCAGTTCTTC. This gives the protein CSVGGTSGAPAYNEQFF.

This clonotype was seen ten or more times. V gene TRBV27 combines with J gene TRBJ1-4; no reliable D call. V lost 2 bases, J lost 0 bases, and 10 bases lay in between. CDR1 MNHEY and CDR2 SMNVEV come from the germline V gene (reference sequence). This CDR3 spans 16 amino acids. The DNA of the CDR3 is TGTGCCAGCAGTTTAGTTCGGCCAGCAACTAATGAAAAACTGTTTTTT. Translation gives CASSLVRPATNEKLFF. The whole variable domain, remainder taken from reference TRBV27 and TRBJ1-4, is EAQVTQNPRYLITVTGKKLTVTCSQNMNHEYMSWYRQDPGLGLRQIYYSMNVEVTDKGDVPEGYKVSRKEKRNFPLILESPSPNQTSLYFCASSLVRPATNEKLFFGSGTQLSVL.

The chain joins TRBV5-1 to TRBJ2-7; tentatively, D is TRBD2 (5 bases). The germline gives CDR1 SGHRS, CDR2 YFSETQ. V was shortened by 0 bases and J by 1 base, with 11 bases between the two germline ends. The CDR3 contains 15 residues. The CDR3 is CASSLGVASSYEQYF. CDR3 coding DNA: TGCGCCAGCAGCTTGGGAGTAGCGTCATCCTACGAGCAGTACTTC.

The CDR3 protein is CASSPSDREQFF. In DNA form, the CDR3 reads TGTGCCAGCAGTCCTTCTGACCGGGAGCAGTTCTTC. The chain joins TRBV7-9 to TRBJ2-1; D unresolved. The germline V gene encodes CDR1 SEHNR and CDR2 FQNEAQ (reference sequence). The V end lost 6 bases, the J end lost 10 bases, and 13 bases lay between the germline ends. CDR3 length: 12 residues.

This clonotype was counted at least ten times. The rearrangement links TRBV24-1 to TRBJ2-2; D is perhaps TRBD1 (5 bases). V lost 3 bases to trimming and J lost 4 bases, with 11 bases between them. This CDR3 contains 15 residues. Germline CDR1 reads KGHDR; CDR2 reads SFDVKD. CDR3 DNA: TGTGCCACCAGTGATCCCAGGGAAGCCACCGGGGAGCTGTTTTTT. This encodes CATSDPREATGELFF.

Comments on this clonotype: A read error may produce the germline difference seen at one junction end. The chain employs TRBV12-3 or TRBV12-4 and TRBJ1-1, with 8 bases that match TRBD1. The CDR3 runs 14 residues. The CDR3 nucleotides read TGTGCCAGCAGTTTGGGACAGGTGAACGCTGAAGCTTTCTTT. Translating gives CASSLGQVNAEAFF.

This clonotype occurred many times. The rearrangement links TRBV25-1 to TRBJ1-1, with D perhaps matching TRBD1 (6 bases). CDR1 is MGHDK and CDR2 is SYGVNS in the germline V gene. The ends were cut back, 3 bases at V and 8 bases at J, with 13 bases in the middle. The CDR3 consists of 13 residues. DNA for the CDR3: TGTGCCAGCAGTGATTACGGCGGGACAGAAGCTTTCTTT. It is translated as CASSDYGGTEAFF. Based on the CDR3 plus reference TRBV25-1 and TRBJ1-1, the full variable domain is EADIYQTPRYLVIGTGKKITLECSQTMGHDKMYWYQQDPGMELHLIHYSYGVNSTEKGDLSSESTVSRIRTEHFPLTLESARPSHTSQYLCASSDYGGTEAFFGQGTRLTVV.

There are many counts of this clonotype. The chain recombines TRBV7-2 with TRBJ2-5; unclear D gene. This CDR3 has 14 amino acids. Trimming shortened V by 6 bases and J by 1 base, and 12 bases separated the two germline ends. CDR1 and CDR2 (germline): SGHTA, FQGNSA. The chain's CDR3 is CASSFGRFQETQYF. CDR3 coding DNA: TGTGCCAGCAGTTTTGGGCGTTTCCAAGAGACCCAGTACTTC.

This clonotype was counted at least ten times. J is TRBJ1-2 and V is TRBV28, with D perhaps matching TRBD1 (5 bases). V was pared by 4 bases and J by 4 bases, with 10 bases between. The CDR3 has 13 residues. Per germline, CDR1 MDHEN and CDR2 SYDVKM. For the CDR3, the DNA is TGTGCCAGCAGTTGGGACGGGGTCTATGGCTACACCTTC. It translates to CASSWDGVYGYTF.

Many counts were recorded for this clonotype. This chain links TRBV7-2 with TRBJ2-2, with 9 bases that match TRBD2. The CDR3 loop spans 17 amino acids. Germline V gene lookup returns CDR1 SGHTA and CDR2 FQGNSA. The ends lost 1 base at V and 5 bases at J; junction bases unmatched: 8. In DNA form, the CDR3 reads TGTGCCAGCAGCTTAGGCGGGGCTAGCGGGGTAACCGGGGAGCTGTTTTTT. Translation gives CASSLGGASGVTGELFF.

This clonotype was observed at least ten times. The gene calls are TRBV3-1 and TRBJ2-7, with TRBD2 matching over 8 bases. The CDR3 runs 15 residues. V dropped 1 base and J dropped 1; count of bases not matched to a gene: 3. Germline-derived CDR1 and CDR2 are LGHDT and YNNKEL (reference sequence). The CDR3 loop is CASSQVLAASYEQYF. CDR3 sequence (DNA): TGTGCCAGCAGCCAAGTACTAGCGGCGTCCTACGAGCAGTACTTC.